A single sample gave rise to the 9 T cell receptor beta chains below, sequenced in a study of vaccination and CD4 T cells after COVID-19. With the Oncomine TCR Beta short-read assay, DNA from cultured CD4+ T cells was sequenced. TCRdb re-derived calls from the PCR reads in MiXCR, one entry per CDR3 protein. This sample carries about 15,000 distinct CDR3 sequences, 25% to 35% of them seen once, and the ten largest clones take 15% to 20%. The antigens of these receptors remain unknown. Treatment of the sample: approximately nine-day PBMC culture with coronavirus spike peptide pools or control peptides (ViraFEST assay). What was sequenced was cultured CD4+ T cells from blood. The receptor source for this set is a human donor with COVID-19.

This clonotype was seen a few times. V is TRBV7-6 and J is TRBJ1-2, with 7 bases fitting TRBD1. V lost 4 bases to trimming and J lost 5 bases; unmatched junction nucleotides: 7. The CDR3 covers 14 residues. Germline CDR1 SGHVS, CDR2 FNYEAQ. The CDR3 sequence is CASSSQTGQYGYTF. The CDR3 DNA reads TGTGCCAGCAGCTCCCAGACAGGGCAGTATGGCTACACCTTC. The full variable domain, completed using reference TRBV7-6 and TRBJ1-2, is GAGVSQSPRYKVTKRGQDVALRCDPISGHVSLYWYRQALGQGPEFLTYFNYEAQQDKSGLPNDRFSAERPEGSISTLTIQRTEQRDSAMYRCASSSQTGQYGYTFGSGTRLTVV.

The chain joins TRBV15 to TRBJ2-7, with 7 positions matching TRBD2. CDR1 and CDR2 (germline): LNHNV, YYDKDF (reference sequence). The V segment lost 4 bases and the J segment 3 bases; nucleotides outside the gene matches: 18. The CDR3 contains 18 residues. DNA for the CDR3: TGTGCCACCAGCACTATAGGAAACTGGGCGGGGGATGACTACGAGCAGTACTTC. Translation: CATSTIGNWAGDDYEQYF.

V and J are TRBV2 and TRBJ1-5; D possibly corresponds to TRBD1 (5 bases). V lost 3 bases to trimming and J lost 9 bases, with 12 bases between them. The CDR3 runs 13 residues. The V gene's germline CDR1 is SNHLY and CDR2 FYNNEI. CDR3 sequence: CASSEGVLRPQHF. CDR3 DNA: TGTGCCAGCAGTGAGGGGGTCCTTCGGCCCCAGCATTTT.

The rearrangement uses TRBV20-1 and TRBJ1-2; D is unresolved. The CDR3 covers 14 residues. The V end was cut by 6 bases, the J end by 4 bases, with 18 bases between. The V gene's germline CDR1 is DFQATT and CDR2 SNEGSKA (reference sequence). The CDR3 DNA is TGCAGTGCCAGTAAGAGCAACCGGGGCTATGGCTACACCTTC. Encoded protein: CSASKSNRGYGYTF.

DNA of the CDR3: TGCAGTGCTAGTGAGGGACAGGGCTATGGCTACACCTTC. It translates to CSASEGQGYGYTF. V and J are TRBV20-1 and TRBJ1-2; 9 positions match TRBD1. V was pared by 3 bases and J by 4 bases, with 3 bases of the junction left unmatched. Germline assignment: CDR1 DFQATT and CDR2 SNEGSKA (reference sequence). The CDR3 extends over 13 amino acids.

The genes are TRBV30 and TRBJ2-1; 16 nucleotides match TRBD2. Per the germline V gene, CDR1 is GTSNPN and CDR2 is SVGIG (reference sequence). The CDR3 contains 19 residues. The trim removed 3 bases at V and 5 bases at J, leaving 13 bases unmatched. CDR3 in DNA: TGTGCCTGGAGCCCACCGGGACTAGCGGGGGGGCCTCTAAACAATGAGCAGTTCTTC. Translation gives CAWSPPGLAGGPLNNEQFF.

DNA of the CDR3: TGTGCCAGCTCACCAAGAGGGAAAGGGACCGGGGAGCTGTTTTTT. Protein product: CASSPRGKGTGELFF. V usage is TRBV18 and J usage is TRBJ2-2; weak D call: TRBD2 (5 bases). Germline-derived CDR1 and CDR2 are KGHSH and LQKENI. Trimming removed 2 bases from V and 5 bases from J, with 12 bases in between. This CDR3 spans 15 amino acids. The full variable domain, in which reference TRBV18 and TRBJ2-2 provide the parts outside the CDR3, is NAGVMQNPRHLVRRRGQEARLRCSPMKGHSHVYWYRQLPEEGLKFMVYLQKENIIDESGMPKERFSAEFPKEGPSILRIQQVVRGDSAAYFCASSPRGKGTGELFFGEGSRLTVL.

This clonotype occurred a few times. The V call is TRBV19, the J call TRBJ2-1, with D possibly being TRBD1 (5 bases). V was clipped by 4 bases and J by 0 bases, with 13 bases between them. CDR1 LNHDA and CDR2 SQIVND come from the germline V gene (reference sequence). The CDR3 runs 16 residues. The CDR3, as DNA: TGTGCCAGTAGTACCTCCAGGGTGAGCTCCTACAATGAGCAGTTCTTC. Amino acid sequence: CASSTSRVSSYNEQFF.

The V call is TRBV14, the J call TRBJ1-2; D is unclear. The germline gives CDR1 SGHDN, CDR2 FVKESK. The CDR3 spans 12 residues. Trimming took off 3 bases at V and 4 bases at J, with 6 bases between the two ends. This CDR3 is CASSQGTYGYTF. For the CDR3, the DNA is TGTGCCAGCAGCCAGGGTACCTATGGCTACACCTTC.